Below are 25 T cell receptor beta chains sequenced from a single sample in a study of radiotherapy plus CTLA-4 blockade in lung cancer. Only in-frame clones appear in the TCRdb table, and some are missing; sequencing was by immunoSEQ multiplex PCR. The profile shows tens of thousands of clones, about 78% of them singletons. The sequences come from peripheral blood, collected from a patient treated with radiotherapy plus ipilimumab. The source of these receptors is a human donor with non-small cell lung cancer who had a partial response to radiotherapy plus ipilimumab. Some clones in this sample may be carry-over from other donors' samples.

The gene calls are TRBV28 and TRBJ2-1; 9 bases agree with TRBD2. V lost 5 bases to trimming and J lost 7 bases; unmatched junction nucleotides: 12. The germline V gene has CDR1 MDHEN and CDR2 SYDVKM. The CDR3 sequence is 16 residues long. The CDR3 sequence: CASSILRRGGVNEQFF. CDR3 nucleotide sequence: TGTGCCAGCAGTATTCTTCGGCGGGGGGGAGTTAATGAGCAGTTCTTC.

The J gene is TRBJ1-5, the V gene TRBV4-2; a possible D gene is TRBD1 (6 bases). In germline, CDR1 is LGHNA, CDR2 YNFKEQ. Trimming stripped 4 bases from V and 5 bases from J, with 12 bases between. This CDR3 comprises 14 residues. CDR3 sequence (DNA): TGTGCCAGCAGCCGCGTGGGGGGGCATCAGCCCCAGCATTTT. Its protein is CASSRVGGHQPQHF.

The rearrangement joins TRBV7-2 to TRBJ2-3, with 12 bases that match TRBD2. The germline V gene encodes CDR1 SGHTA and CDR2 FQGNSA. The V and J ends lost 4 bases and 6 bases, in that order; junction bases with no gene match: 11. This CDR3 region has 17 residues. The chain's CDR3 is CASSSGRGLAGWDTQYF. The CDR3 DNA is TGTGCCAGCAGCTCAGGGCGGGGACTAGCGGGTTGGGATACGCAGTATTTT.

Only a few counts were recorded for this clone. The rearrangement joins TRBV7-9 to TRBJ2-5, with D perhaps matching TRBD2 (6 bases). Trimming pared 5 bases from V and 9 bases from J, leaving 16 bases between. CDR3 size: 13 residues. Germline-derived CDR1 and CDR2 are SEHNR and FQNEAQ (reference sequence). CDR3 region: CASSPRLDWPQYF. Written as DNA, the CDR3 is TGTGCCAGCAGCCCACGACTAGATTGGCCCCAGTACTTC.

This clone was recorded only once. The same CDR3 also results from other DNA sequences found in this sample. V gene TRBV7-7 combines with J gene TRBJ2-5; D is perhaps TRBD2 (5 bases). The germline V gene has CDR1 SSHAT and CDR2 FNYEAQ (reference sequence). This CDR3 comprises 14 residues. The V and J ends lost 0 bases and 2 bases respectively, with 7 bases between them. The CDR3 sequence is CASSLAGVQETQYF. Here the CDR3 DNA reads TGTGCCAGCAGCTTAGCGGGAGTTCAAGAGACCCAGTACTTC.

The CDR3 bases are TGTGCCACGGAGGGGAGGGCGATTGGGAACACTGAAGCTTTCTTT. Translation: CATEGRAIGNTEAFF. The chain joins TRBV28 to TRBJ1-1, with D possibly TRBD1 on 5 matching bases. V shed 10 bases and J shed 1 base, with 19 bases lying between them. The length of the CDR3 is 15 residues. The germline V gene encodes CDR1 MDHEN and CDR2 SYDVKM.

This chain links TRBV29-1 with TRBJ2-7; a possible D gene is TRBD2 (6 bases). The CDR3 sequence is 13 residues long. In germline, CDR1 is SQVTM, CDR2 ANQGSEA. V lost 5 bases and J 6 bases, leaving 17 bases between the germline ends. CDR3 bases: TGCAGCGTTATGTCGACTAGTCTGGGCGAGCAGTACTTC. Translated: CSVMSTSLGEQYF.

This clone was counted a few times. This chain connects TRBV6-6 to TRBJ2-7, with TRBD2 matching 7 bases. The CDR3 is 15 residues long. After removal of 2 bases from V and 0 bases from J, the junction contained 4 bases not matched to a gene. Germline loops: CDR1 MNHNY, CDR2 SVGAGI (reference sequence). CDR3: CASSYVGGSSYEQYF. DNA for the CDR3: TGTGCCAGCAGTTACGTAGGCGGGAGCTCCTACGAGCAGTACTTC.

The CDR3 DNA reads TGTGCCAGTACCCCAGGACAGGGGGCACGGCCCCAGCATTTT. Protein: CASTPGQGARPQHF. The chain is built from TRBV19 and TRBJ1-5; 11 bases are a match to TRBD1. J was trimmed by 9 bases and V by 7 bases; bases with no gene match: 8. Germline assignment: CDR1 LNHDA and CDR2 SQIVND (reference sequence). CDR3 length: 14 amino acids. Combining the CDR3 with reference TRBV19 and TRBJ1-5 gives the whole variable domain DGGITQSPKYLFRKEGQNVTLSCEQNLNHDAMYWYRQDPGQGLRLIYYSQIVNDFQKGDIAEGYSVSREKKESFPLTVTSAQKNPTAFYLCASTPGQGARPQHFGDGTRLSIL.

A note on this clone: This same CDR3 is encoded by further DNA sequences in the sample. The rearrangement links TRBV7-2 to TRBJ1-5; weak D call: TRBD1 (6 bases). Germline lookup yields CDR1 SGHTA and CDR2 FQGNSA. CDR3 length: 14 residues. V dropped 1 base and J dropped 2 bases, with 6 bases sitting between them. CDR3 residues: CASSLGQGNQPQHF. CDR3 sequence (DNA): TGTGCCAGCAGCTTAGGACAGGGCAATCAGCCCCAGCATTTT.

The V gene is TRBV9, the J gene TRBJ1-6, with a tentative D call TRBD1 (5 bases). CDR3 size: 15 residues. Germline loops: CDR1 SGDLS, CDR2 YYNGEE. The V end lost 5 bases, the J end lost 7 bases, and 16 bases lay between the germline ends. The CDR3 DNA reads TGTGCCAGCAGTCCAGGTCAGGGTTGGAATTCACCCCTCCACTTT. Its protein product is CASSPGQGWNSPLHF. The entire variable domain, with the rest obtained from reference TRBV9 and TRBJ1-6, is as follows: DSGVTQTPKHLITATGQRVTLRCSPRSGDLSVYWYQQSLDQGLQFLIQYYNGEERAKGNILERFSAQQFPDLHSELNLSSLELGDSALYFCASSPGQGWNSPLHFGNGTRLTVT.

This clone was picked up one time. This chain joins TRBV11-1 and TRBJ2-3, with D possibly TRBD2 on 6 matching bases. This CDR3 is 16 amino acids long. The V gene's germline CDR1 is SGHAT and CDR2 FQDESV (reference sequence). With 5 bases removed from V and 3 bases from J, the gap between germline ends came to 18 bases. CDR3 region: CASSRRDAQGTDTQYF. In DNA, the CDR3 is TGTGCCAGCAGCCGGCGGGACGCTCAAGGGACAGATACGCAGTATTTT.

For the CDR3, the DNA is TGTGCCAGCAGCCAAGACAGGGGTCTTGGTCAGCCCCAGCATTTT. Amino acids: CASSQDRGLGQPQHF. This chain connects TRBV6-1 to TRBJ1-5; 8 bases are a match to TRBD1. The V gene end was trimmed by 6 bases and the J gene end by 6 bases; junction bases not matched to a gene: 10. The CDR3 covers 15 residues. Per the germline V gene, CDR1 is MNHNS and CDR2 is SASEGT.

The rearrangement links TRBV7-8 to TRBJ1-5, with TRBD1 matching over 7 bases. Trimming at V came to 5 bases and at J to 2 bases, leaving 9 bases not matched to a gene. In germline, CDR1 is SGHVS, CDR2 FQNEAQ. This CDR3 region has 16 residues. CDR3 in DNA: TGTGCCAGCAGCGCAAAGGGGGCCGAACGCAATCAGCCCCAGCATTTT. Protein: CASSAKGAERNQPQHF.

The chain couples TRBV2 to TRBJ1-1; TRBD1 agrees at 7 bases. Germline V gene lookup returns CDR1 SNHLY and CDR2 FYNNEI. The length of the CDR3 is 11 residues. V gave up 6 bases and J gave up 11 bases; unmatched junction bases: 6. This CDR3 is CASREDRWAFF. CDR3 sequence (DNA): TGTGCCAGCAGGGAGGACAGGTGGGCTTTCTTT.

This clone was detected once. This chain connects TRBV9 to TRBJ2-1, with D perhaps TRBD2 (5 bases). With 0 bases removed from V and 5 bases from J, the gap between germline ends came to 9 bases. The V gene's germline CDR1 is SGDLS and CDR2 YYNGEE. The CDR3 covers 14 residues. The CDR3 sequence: CASSVGTPNNEQFF. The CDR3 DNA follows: TGTGCCAGCAGCGTAGGGACTCCCAACAATGAGCAGTTCTTC.

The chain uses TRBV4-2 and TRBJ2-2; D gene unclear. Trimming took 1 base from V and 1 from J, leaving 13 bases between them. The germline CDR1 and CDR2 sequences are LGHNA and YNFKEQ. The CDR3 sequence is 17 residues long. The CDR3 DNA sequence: TGTGCCAGCAGCCAAGTTGGGCTATATATGAACACCGGGGAGCTGTTTTTT. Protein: CASSQVGLYMNTGELFF.

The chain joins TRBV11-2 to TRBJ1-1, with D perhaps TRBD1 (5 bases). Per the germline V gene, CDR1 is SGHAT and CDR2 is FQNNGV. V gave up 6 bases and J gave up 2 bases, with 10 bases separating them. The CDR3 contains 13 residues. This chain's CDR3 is CASSSQGNTEAFF. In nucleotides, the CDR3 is TGTGCCAGCAGTTCGCAGGGTAACACTGAAGCTTTCTTT.

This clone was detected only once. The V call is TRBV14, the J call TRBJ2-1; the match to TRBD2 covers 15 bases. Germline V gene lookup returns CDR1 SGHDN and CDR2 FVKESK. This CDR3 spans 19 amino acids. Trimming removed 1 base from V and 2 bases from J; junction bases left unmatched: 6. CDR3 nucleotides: TGTGCCAGCAGCCAAGGGACTAGCGGGGGGGCCGGGCCCTACAATGAGCAGTTCTTC. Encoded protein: CASSQGTSGGAGPYNEQFF.

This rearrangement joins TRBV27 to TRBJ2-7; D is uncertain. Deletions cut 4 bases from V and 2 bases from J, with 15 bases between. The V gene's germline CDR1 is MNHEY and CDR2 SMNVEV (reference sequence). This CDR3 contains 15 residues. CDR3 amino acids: CASSSRIQLTYEQYF. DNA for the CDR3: TGTGCCAGCAGTTCCCGCATACAACTAACCTACGAGCAGTACTTC.

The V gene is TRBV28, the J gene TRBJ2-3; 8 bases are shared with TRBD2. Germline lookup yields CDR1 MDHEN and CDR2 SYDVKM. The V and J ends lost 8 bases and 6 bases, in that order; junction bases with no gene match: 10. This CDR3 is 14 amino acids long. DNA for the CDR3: TGTGCCAGCGCCCTTAGCGGGACCCCCGATACGCAGTATTTT. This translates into CASALSGTPDTQYF. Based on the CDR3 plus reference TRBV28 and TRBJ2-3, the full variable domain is DVKVTQSSRYLVKRTGEKVFLECVQDMDHENMFWYRQDPGLGLRLIYFSYDVKMKEKGDIPEGYSVSREKKERFSLILESASTNQTSMYLCASALSGTPDTQYFGPGTRLTVL.

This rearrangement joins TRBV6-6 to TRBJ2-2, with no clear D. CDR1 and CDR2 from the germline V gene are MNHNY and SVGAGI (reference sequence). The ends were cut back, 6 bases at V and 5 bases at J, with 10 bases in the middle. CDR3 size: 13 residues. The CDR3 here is CASSRGNTGELFF. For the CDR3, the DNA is TGTGCCAGCAGCCGAGGCAATACCGGGGAGCTGTTTTTT.

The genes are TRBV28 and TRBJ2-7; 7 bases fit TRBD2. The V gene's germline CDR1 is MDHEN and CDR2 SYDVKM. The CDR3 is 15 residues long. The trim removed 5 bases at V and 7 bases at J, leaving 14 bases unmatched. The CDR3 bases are TGTGCCAGCAGTACGCCAGCGGGAAGGTTGAGGGAGCAGTACTTC. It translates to CASSTPAGRLREQYF.

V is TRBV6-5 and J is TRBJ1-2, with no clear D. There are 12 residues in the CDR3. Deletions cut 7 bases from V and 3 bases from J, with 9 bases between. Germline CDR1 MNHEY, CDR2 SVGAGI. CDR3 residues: CASTVGDYGYTF. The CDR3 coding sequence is TGTGCCAGCACAGTCGGGGACTATGGCTACACCTTC.

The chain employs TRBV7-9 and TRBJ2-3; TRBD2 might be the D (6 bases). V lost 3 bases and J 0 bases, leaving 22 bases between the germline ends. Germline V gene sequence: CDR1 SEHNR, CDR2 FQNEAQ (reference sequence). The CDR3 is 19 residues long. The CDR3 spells CASSFDPSVGGPSTDTQYF. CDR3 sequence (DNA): TGTGCCAGCAGCTTCGACCCTAGCGTGGGTGGTCCTAGCACAGATACGCAGTATTTT.